This T cell receptor (beta chain) was observed in a study of T cell changes during pregnancy in multiple sclerosis. Looked up from germline, CDR1 is MNHEY and CDR2 is SMNVEV (reference sequence). V lost 4 bases to trimming and J lost 0 bases, with 7 bases between them. The CDR3 loop spans 14 amino acids. Here immunoSEQ multiplex PCR was the method, and the copy in TCRdb shows in-frame clones only, minus some. The sample contains some 120,000 clones, around 95% of which appear only once. This clone was found once. The V gene is TRBV27, the J gene TRBJ1-3; D is uncertain. The material was peripheral blood, obtained after pregnancy. The clonotype originates from a female donor with multiple sclerosis, enrolled in a pregnancy study. This chain's CDR3 is CASSSHSSGNTIYF. CDR3 DNA sequence: TGTGCCAGCAGTTCTCACAGCTCTGGAAACACCATATATTTT.